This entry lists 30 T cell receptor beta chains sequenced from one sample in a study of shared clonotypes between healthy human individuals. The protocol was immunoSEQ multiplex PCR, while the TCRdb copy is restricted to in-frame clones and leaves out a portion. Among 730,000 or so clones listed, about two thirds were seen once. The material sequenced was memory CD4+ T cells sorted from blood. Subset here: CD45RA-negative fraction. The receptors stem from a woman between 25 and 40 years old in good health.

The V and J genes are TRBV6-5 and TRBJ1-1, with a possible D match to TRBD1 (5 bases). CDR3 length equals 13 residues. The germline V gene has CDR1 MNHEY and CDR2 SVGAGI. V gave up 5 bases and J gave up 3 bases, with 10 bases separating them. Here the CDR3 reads CASSGLGDTEAFF. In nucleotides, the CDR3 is TGTGCCAGCAGTGGCCTGGGGGACACTGAAGCTTTCTTT.

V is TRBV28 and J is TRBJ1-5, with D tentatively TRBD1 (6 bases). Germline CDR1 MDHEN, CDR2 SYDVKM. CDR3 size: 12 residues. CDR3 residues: CGGGREDQPQHF. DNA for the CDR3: TGTGGTGGGGGCAGGGAAGATCAGCCCCAGCATTTT.

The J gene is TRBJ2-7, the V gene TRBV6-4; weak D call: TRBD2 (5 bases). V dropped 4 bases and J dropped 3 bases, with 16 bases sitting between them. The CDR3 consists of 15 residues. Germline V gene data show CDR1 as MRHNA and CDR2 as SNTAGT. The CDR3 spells CASSGGRRLGYEQYF. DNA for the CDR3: TGTGCCAGCAGTGGGGGTAGGAGGTTAGGCTACGAGCAGTACTTC.

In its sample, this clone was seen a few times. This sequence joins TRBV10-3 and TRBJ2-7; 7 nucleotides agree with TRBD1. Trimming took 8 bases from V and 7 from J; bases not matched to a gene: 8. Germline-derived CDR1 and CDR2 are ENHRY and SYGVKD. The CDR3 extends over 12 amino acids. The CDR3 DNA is TGTGCCATCGGGACAGTACCTAGGGAGCAGTACTTC. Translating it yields CAIGTVPREQYF.

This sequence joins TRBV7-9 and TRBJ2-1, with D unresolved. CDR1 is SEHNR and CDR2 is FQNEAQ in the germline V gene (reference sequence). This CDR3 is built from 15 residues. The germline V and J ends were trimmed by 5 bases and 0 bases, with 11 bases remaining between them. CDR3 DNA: TGTGCCAGCAGCCAGTCTTCCACCTCCTACAATGAGCAGTTCTTC. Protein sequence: CASSQSSTSYNEQFF.

The CDR3 sequence is CAWSVDGTTLETQYF. For the CDR3, the DNA is TGTGCCTGGAGTGTAGACGGGACTACTCTCGAGACCCAGTACTTC. The V and J genes are TRBV30 and TRBJ2-5; TRBD2 agrees at 7 bases. The germline V gene has CDR1 GTSNPN and CDR2 SVGIG (reference sequence). There are 15 residues in the CDR3. V gave up 0 bases and J gave up 5 bases; unmatched junction bases: 9. Full variable domain (missing parts from reference TRBV30 and TRBJ2-5): SQTIHQWPATLVQPVGSPLSLECTVEGTSNPNLYWYRQAAGRGLQLLFYSVGIGQISSEVPQNLSASRPQDRQFILSSKKLLLSDSGFYLCAWSVDGTTLETQYFGPGTRLLVL.

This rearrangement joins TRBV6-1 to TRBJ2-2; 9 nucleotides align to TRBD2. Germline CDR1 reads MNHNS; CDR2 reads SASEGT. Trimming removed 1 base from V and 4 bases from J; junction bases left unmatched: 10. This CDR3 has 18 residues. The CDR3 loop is CASSEVGSGRRGTGELFF. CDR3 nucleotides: TGTGCCAGCAGTGAAGTCGGTAGCGGGAGACGGGGCACCGGGGAGCTGTTTTTT.

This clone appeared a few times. Written as DNA, the CDR3 is TGTGCCAGCAGCTCAGTTCGGGGGAACACTGAAGCTTTCTTT. Translating it yields CASSSVRGNTEAFF. The chain uses TRBV7-8 and TRBJ1-1; D ambiguous. The germline CDR1 and CDR2 sequences are SGHVS and FQNEAQ. Trimming left V 4 bases short and J 1 base short, with 10 bases between. This CDR3 has 14 residues.

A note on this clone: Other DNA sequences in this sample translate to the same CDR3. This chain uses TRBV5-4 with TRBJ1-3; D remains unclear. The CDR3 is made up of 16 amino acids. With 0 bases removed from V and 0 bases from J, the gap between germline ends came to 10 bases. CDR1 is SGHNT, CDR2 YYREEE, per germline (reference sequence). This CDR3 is CASSLGRSGSGNTIYF. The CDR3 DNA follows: TGTGCCAGCAGCTTGGGCCGCTCGGGCTCTGGAAACACCATATATTTT.

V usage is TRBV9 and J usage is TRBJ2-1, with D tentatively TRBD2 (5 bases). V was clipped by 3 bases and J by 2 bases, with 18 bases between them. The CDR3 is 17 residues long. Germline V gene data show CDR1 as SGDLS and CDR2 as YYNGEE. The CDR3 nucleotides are TGTGCCAGCAGCGCCCTCCCCTGGCGGGCGGCCTACAATGAGCAGTTCTTC. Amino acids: CASSALPWRAAYNEQFF.

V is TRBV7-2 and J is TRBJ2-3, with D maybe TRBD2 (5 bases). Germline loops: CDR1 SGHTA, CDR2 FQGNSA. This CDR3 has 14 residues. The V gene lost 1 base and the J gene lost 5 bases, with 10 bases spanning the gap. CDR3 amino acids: CASSLEGGLDTQYF. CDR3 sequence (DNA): TGTGCCAGCAGCTTAGAAGGCGGGCTAGATACGCAGTATTTT.

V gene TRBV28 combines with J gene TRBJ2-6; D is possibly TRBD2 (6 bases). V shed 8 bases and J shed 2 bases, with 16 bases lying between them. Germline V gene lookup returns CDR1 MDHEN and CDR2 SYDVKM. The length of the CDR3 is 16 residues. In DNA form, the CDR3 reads TGTGCCAGCGGACCCCCCCCGGGGGCTGGGGCCAACGTCCTGACTTTC. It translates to CASGPPPGAGANVLTF.

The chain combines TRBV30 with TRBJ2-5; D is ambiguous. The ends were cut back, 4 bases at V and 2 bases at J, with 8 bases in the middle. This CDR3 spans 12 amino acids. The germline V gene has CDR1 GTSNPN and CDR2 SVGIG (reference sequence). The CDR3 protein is CAWTVSQETQYF. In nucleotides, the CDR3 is TGTGCCTGGACGGTCAGTCAAGAGACCCAGTACTTC.

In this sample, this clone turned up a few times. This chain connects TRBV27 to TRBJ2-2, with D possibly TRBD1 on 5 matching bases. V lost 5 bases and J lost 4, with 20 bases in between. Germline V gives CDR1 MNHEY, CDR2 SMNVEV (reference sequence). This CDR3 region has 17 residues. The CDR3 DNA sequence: TGTGCCAGCAGTCCGGCCCCTCAGGGCCCACCCACCGGGGAGCTGTTTTTT. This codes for CASSPAPQGPPTGELFF.

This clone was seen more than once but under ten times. CDR3 region: CASSFMGAEGEQYF. The CDR3, as DNA: TGTGCCAGCAGCTTCATGGGGGCAGAAGGCGAGCAGTACTTC. The V and J genes are TRBV5-5 and TRBJ2-7; TRBD1 is a possible D gene (6 bases). The CDR3 is 14 amino acids. Germline lookup yields CDR1 SGHKS and CDR2 YYEKEE (reference sequence). Trimming took off 2 bases at V and 6 bases at J, with 15 bases between the two ends.

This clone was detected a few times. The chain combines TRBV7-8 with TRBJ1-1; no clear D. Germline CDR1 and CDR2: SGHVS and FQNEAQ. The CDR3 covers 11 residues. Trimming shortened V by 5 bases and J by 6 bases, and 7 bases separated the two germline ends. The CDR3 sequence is CASSATSEAFF. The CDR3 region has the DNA TGTGCCAGCAGCGCGACGTCTGAAGCTTTCTTT.

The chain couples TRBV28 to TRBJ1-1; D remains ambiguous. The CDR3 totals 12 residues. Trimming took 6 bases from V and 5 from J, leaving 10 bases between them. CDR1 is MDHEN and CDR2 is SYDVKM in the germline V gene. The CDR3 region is CASRVGPTEAFF. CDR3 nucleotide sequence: TGTGCCAGCAGGGTTGGACCGACTGAAGCTTTCTTT.

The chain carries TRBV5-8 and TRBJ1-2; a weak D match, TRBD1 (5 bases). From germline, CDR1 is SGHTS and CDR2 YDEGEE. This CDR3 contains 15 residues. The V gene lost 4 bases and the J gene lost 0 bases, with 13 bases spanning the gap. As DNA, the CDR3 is TGTGCCAGCAGCAAGGGACGTAATTCTAACTATGGCTACACCTTC. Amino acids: CASSKGRNSNYGYTF.

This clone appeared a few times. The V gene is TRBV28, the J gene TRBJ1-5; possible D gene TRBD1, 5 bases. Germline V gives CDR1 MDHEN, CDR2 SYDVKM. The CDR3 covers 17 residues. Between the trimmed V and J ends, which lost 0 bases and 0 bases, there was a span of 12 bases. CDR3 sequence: CASSLWAGTDSNQPQHF. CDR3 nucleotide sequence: TGTGCCAGCAGTTTATGGGCCGGGACGGATAGCAATCAGCCCCAGCATTTT.

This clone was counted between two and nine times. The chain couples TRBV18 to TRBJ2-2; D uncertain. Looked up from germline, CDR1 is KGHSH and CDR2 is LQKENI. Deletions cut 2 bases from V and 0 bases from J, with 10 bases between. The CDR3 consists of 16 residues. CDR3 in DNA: TGTGCCAGCTCACCAGCCCACGCACCGAACACCGGGGAGCTGTTTTTT. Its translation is CASSPAHAPNTGELFF.

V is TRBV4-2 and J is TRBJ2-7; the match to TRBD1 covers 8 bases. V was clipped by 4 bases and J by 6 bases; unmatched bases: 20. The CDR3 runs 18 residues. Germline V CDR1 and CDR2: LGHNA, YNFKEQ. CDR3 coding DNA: TGTGCCAGCAGCCTAGCTCAAGGGACAGGTCAAAATCGGGGCGAGCAGTACTTC. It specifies CASSLAQGTGQNRGEQYF.

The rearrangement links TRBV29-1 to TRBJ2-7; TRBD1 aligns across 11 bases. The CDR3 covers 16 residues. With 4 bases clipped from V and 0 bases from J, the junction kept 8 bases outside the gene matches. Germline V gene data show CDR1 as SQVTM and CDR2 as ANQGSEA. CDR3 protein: CSVGPGTGGSSYEQYF. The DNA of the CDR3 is TGCAGCGTTGGCCCCGGGACAGGGGGTAGCTCCTACGAGCAGTACTTC.

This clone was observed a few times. The CDR3 here is CASRKSGPRLDNEQFF. The CDR3 DNA follows: TGTGCCAGCAGGAAATCGGGACCCCGATTGGACAATGAGCAGTTCTTC. This chain uses TRBV5-8 with TRBJ2-1; D possibly uses TRBD1 or TRBD2 (5 bases each). Germline loops: CDR1 SGHTS, CDR2 YDEGEE. This CDR3 contains 16 residues. V lost 5 bases and J lost 5, with 20 bases in between.

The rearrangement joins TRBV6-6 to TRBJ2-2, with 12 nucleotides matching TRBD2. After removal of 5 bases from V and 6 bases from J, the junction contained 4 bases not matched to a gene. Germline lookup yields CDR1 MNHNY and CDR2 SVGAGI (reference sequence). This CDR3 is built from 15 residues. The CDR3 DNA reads TGTGCCAGCAGTAGACTAGCGGGAGAGGCCGGGGAGCTGTTTTTT. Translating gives CASSRLAGEAGELFF.

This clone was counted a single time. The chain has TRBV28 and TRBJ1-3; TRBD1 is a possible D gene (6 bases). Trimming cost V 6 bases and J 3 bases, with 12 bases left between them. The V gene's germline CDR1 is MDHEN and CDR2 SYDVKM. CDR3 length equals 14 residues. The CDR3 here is CASRPQGRGNTIYF. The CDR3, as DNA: TGTGCCAGCAGGCCACAGGGACGTGGAAACACCATATATTTT. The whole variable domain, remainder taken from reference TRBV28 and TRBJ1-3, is DVKVTQSSRYLVKRTGEKVFLECVQDMDHENMFWYRQDPGLGLRLIYFSYDVKMKEKGDIPEGYSVSREKKERFSLILESASTNQTSMYLCASRPQGRGNTIYFGEGSWLTVV.

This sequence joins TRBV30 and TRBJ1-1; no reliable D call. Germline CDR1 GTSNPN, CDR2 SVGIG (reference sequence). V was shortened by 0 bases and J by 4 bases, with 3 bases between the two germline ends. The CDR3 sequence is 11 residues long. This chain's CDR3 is CAWSVSTEAFF. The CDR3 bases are TGTGCCTGGAGTGTGAGCACTGAAGCTTTCTTT.

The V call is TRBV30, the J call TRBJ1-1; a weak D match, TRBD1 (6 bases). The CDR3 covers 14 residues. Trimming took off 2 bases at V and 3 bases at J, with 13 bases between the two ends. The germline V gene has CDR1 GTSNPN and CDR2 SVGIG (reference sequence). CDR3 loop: CAWSLQQGDTEAFF. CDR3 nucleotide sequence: TGTGCCTGGAGTCTTCAACAGGGAGACACTGAAGCTTTCTTT.

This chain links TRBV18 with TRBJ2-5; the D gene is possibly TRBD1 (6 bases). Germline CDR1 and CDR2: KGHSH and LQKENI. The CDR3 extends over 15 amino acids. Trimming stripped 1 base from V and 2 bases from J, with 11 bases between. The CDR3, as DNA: TGTGCCAGCTCACCACTCAGGGGTAGTCAAGAGACCCAGTACTTC. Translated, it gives CASSPLRGSQETQYF.

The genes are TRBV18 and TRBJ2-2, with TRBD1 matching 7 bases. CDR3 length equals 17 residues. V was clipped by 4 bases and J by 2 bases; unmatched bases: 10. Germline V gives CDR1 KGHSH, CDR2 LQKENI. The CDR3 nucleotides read TGTGCCAGCTCACTACAACCCGGGACAGATAACACCGGGGAGCTGTTTTTT. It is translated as CASSLQPGTDNTGELFF.

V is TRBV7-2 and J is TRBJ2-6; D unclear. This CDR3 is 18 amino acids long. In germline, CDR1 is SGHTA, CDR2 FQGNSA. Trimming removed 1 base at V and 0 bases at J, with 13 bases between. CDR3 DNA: TGTGCCAGCAGCTTAGGTTATTCACGCAGCTCTGGGGCCAACGTCCTGACTTTC. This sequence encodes CASSLGYSRSSGANVLTF.